Below are 19 T cell receptor beta chains sequenced from a single sample in a study of PD-L1 blockade in urothelial cancer. Libraries were prepared by immunoSEQ multiplex PCR; TCRdb keeps only in-frame clonotypes and omits some of them. The sample consists of about 30,000 clones, roughly 80% of them appearing once. Sample: PBMCs, taken around atezolizumab (anti-PD-L1) treatment. The receptor set was obtained from a man aged 50 or older with urothelial cancer.

V usage is TRBV2 and J usage is TRBJ2-3, with 7 bases identical to TRBD1. This CDR3 is built from 14 residues. V dropped 7 bases and J dropped 3; count of bases not matched to a gene: 7. Germline V gene sequence: CDR1 SNHLY, CDR2 FYNNEI. DNA of the CDR3: TGTGCCAGCACCAAGGACAGGCGTACAGATACGCAGTATTTT. It codes for CASTKDRRTDTQYF.

DNA of the CDR3: TGTGCCAGCAGTTGGGGCTGGGGGGAGGAGGGTACTGAAGCTTTCTTT. Translation gives CASSWGWGEEGTEAFF. The rearrangement uses TRBV28 and TRBJ1-1; possibly TRBD1 for D (5 bases). The CDR3 extends over 16 amino acids. Germline values: CDR1 MDHEN, CDR2 SYDVKM. V was pared by 4 bases and J by 5 bases, with 20 bases between.

The genes are TRBV5-1 and TRBJ1-1; possible D gene TRBD1, 5 bases. V lost 5 bases and J lost 4, with 15 bases in between. CDR1 and CDR2 (germline): SGHRS, YFSETQ. The CDR3 is made up of 14 amino acids. The DNA for the CDR3 is TGCGCCAGCAGGGGCTCAGGAGGGGTCACTGAAGCTTTCTTT. The encoded protein is CASRGSGGVTEAFF. The full variable domain, its missing parts supplied by reference TRBV5-1 and TRBJ1-1, is KAGVTQTPRYLIKTRGQQVTLSCSPISGHRSVSWYQQTPGQGLQFLFEYFSETQRNKGNFPGRFSGRQFSNSRSEMNVSTLELGDSALYLCASRGSGGVTEAFFGQGTRLTVV.

The V gene is TRBV6-1, the J gene TRBJ2-7; D gene unclear. The CDR3 is 12 amino acids. V shed 1 base and J shed 9 bases, with 10 bases lying between them. Germline V gives CDR1 MNHNS, CDR2 SASEGT. The CDR3 DNA reads TGTGCCAGCAGTGAAGTGAAGACTGTGCAGTACTTC. Amino acids: CASSEVKTVQYF.

The V call is TRBV6-6, the J call TRBJ2-7, with D unclear. Germline V lookup: CDR1 MNHNY, CDR2 SVGAGI (reference sequence). V was cut by 5 bases and J by 2 bases, with 16 bases left in between. The CDR3 is 15 residues long. The CDR3 sequence is CASSAGRGETYEQYF. The CDR3 DNA is TGTGCCAGCAGTGCCGGAAGAGGAGAGACCTACGAGCAGTACTTC.

The chain recombines TRBV7-3 with TRBJ1-1; the D gene is possibly TRBD1 (5 bases). From germline, CDR1 is SGHTA and CDR2 FQGTGA. This CDR3 comprises 16 residues. V lost 1 base to trimming and J lost 6 bases, with 18 bases between them. The CDR3 nucleotides are TGTGCCAGCAGCTTAAGCTCCCGGGGGGGAGGGTCTGAAGCTTTCTTT. Amino acid sequence: CASSLSSRGGGSEAFF.

The rearrangement uses TRBV10-3 and TRBJ1-2; 8 positions match TRBD1. CDR3 length: 14 amino acids. V was clipped by 6 bases and J by 7 bases; unmatched bases: 10. Per the germline V gene, CDR1 is ENHRY and CDR2 is SYGVKD. The CDR3 here is CAISFGQGRSGYTF. CDR3 nucleotide sequence: TGTGCCATCAGCTTCGGACAGGGAAGAAGTGGCTACACCTTC.

The chain has TRBV11-2 and TRBJ2-2; 11 nucleotides agree with TRBD1. The CDR3 consists of 15 residues. The V and J ends lost 6 bases and 6 bases, in that order; junction bases with no gene match: 6. Germline CDR1 reads SGHAT; CDR2 reads FQNNGV. The CDR3 loop is CASSQDRGRSGELFF. CDR3 nucleotide sequence: TGTGCCAGCAGTCAGGACAGGGGGCGGTCCGGGGAGCTGTTTTTT.

The rearrangement uses TRBV7-8 and TRBJ2-4, with D possibly matching TRBD2 (5 bases). Germline V gene data show CDR1 as SGHVS and CDR2 as FQNEAQ. The V gene lost 0 bases and the J gene lost 9 bases, with 12 bases spanning the gap. There are 14 residues in the CDR3. The CDR3 sequence: CASSLAEATSIQYF. CDR3 nucleotide sequence: TGTGCCAGCAGCTTAGCGGAGGCTACCAGCATTCAGTACTTC.

The J gene is TRBJ1-6, the V gene TRBV9; TRBD1 agrees at 8 bases. Germline V lookup: CDR1 SGDLS, CDR2 YYNGEE. With 5 bases clipped from V and 13 bases from J, the junction kept 5 bases outside the gene matches. The CDR3 contains 12 residues. The CDR3 here is CASRVAGGPLHF. CDR3 bases: TGTGCCAGCAGAGTCGCAGGGGGCCCCCTCCACTTT.

This clone was counted a few times. The V and J genes are TRBV10-3 and TRBJ1-5; D might be TRBD1 (5 bases). V lost 3 bases and J lost 3, with 6 bases in between. CDR1 and CDR2 (germline): ENHRY, SYGVKD. This CDR3 spans 13 amino acids. CDR3 protein: CAISDRDNQPQHF. The CDR3, as DNA: TGTGCCATCAGTGACAGGGACAATCAGCCCCAGCATTTT.

This chain connects TRBV4-1 to TRBJ2-3; a weak D match, TRBD2 (6 bases). V lost 4 bases and J lost 1, with 15 bases in between. This CDR3 has 16 amino acids. CDR1 and CDR2 from the germline V gene are MGHRA and YSYEKL. The CDR3 sequence is CASSPGTQPRTDTQYF. The CDR3 DNA reads as TGCGCCAGCAGCCCCGGGACTCAACCCCGCACAGATACGCAGTATTTT.

The chain combines TRBV2 with TRBJ1-1, with a tentative D call TRBD1 (6 bases). The germline V gene has CDR1 SNHLY and CDR2 FYNNEI. The CDR3 extends over 14 amino acids. Trimming stripped 5 bases from V and 4 bases from J, with 14 bases between. Here the CDR3 DNA reads TGTGCCAGCAGTACAGGGATGCAAGGCACTGAAGCTTTCTTT. Translating it yields CASSTGMQGTEAFF. The full variable domain, its missing parts supplied by reference TRBV2 and TRBJ1-1, is EPEVTQTPSHQVTQMGQEVILRCVPISNHLYFYWYRQILGQKVEFLVSFYNNEISEKSEIFDDQFSVERPDGSNFTLKIRSTKLEDSAMYFCASSTGMQGTEAFFGQGTRLTVV.

The chain uses TRBV11-2 and TRBJ2-1; the match to TRBD2 covers 10 bases. Germline trimming cut 8 bases from V and 7 bases from J; bases unmatched to any gene: 5. The germline V gene has CDR1 SGHAT and CDR2 FQNNGV. This CDR3 comprises 13 residues. CDR3 loop: CASYGSGRNEQFF. The CDR3 nucleotides read TGTGCCAGCTATGGTAGCGGGAGGAATGAGCAGTTCTTC.

The chain combines TRBV7-2 with TRBJ2-5; a weak D match, TRBD1 (6 bases). V shed 4 bases and J shed 2 bases, with 11 bases lying between them. This CDR3 has 14 amino acids. Germline CDR1 is SGHTA and CDR2 is FQGNSA. CDR3 sequence: CASSSDRWQETQYF. CDR3 coding DNA: TGTGCCAGCAGCTCCGACAGGTGGCAAGAGACCCAGTACTTC.

The CDR3 loop is CAVRGGAGNSPLHF. The CDR3 DNA follows: TGTGCCGTAAGGGGAGGGGCAGGTAATTCACCCCTCCACTTT. The rearrangement links TRBV28 to TRBJ1-6, with D possibly being TRBD1 (5 bases). V was clipped by 11 bases and J by 6 bases, with 17 bases between them. This CDR3 has 14 residues. CDR1 is MDHEN and CDR2 is SYDVKM in the germline V gene.

The V call is TRBV29-1, the J call TRBJ2-1, with 10 bases that match TRBD2. Germline CDR1 and CDR2: SQVTM and ANQGSEA. V lost 4 bases, J lost 8 bases, and 11 bases stayed unmatched. This CDR3 contains 15 residues. This chain's CDR3 is CSVVSLAGDPYEQFF. The CDR3 DNA reads as TGCAGCGTTGTTTCCCTAGCGGGAGACCCCTATGAGCAGTTCTTC.

In its sample, this clone was seen a few times. The rearrangement joins TRBV2 to TRBJ2-7; D uncertain. The length of the CDR3 is 11 residues. Per germline, CDR1 SNHLY and CDR2 FYNNEI. The germline V and J ends were trimmed by 6 bases and 4 bases, with 7 bases remaining between them. CDR3 coding DNA: TGTGCCAGCAGCCCAGGTTACGAGCAGTACTTC. It specifies CASSPGYEQYF. Full variable domain (rest looked up from reference TRBV2 and TRBJ2-7): EPEVTQTPSHQVTQMGQEVILRCVPISNHLYFYWYRQILGQKVEFLVSFYNNEISEKSEIFDDQFSVERPDGSNFTLKIRSTKLEDSAMYFCASSPGYEQYFGPGTRLTVT.

The rearrangement uses TRBV7-8 and TRBJ2-3, with D uncertain. The V end was cut by 4 bases, the J end by 1 base, with 9 bases between. Germline CDR1 reads SGHVS; CDR2 reads FQNEAQ. This CDR3 has 14 amino acids. The CDR3 bases are TGTGCCAGCAGCTCGCGGCTCCGCACAGATACGCAGTATTTT. Translating it yields CASSSRLRTDTQYF.